These T cell receptor beta chains were read from a single sample in a study of blood T cell repertoires in COVID-19. The repertoire was sequenced with immunoSEQ multiplex PCR; TCRdb's copy has only in-frame clones and lacks some. The table shows 150,000 to 200,000 clones, with about 80% occurring only once. The sample consisted of PBMCs or T cells enriched from blood (not recorded which). These receptors were obtained from a man in his fifties or sixties who had recovered from COVID-19. Both conserved end residues are part of each CDR3. D genes are given only for firm matches. Only some rows state a clone size, as once, few, many or a class for expanded clones.

abundance: few; v_gene: TRBV7-9; d_gene: NA; j_gene: TRBJ1-2; CDR3nt: TGTGCCAGCAGACCCCCGGGACTGAGTGGCTACACCTTC; CDR3aa: CASRPPGLSGYTF
abundance: few; v_gene: TRBV6-5; d_gene: NA; j_gene: TRBJ1-1; CDR3nt: TGTGCCAGCACCAACAGCTTAGGGAACACTGAAGCTTTCTTT; CDR3aa: CASTNSLGNTEAFF
abundance: once; v_gene: TRBV5-6; d_gene: TRBD1; j_gene: TRBJ2-7; CDR3nt: TGTGCCAGCAGCGCGGACAGGGGGCGGGCCTACGAGCAGTACTTC; CDR3aa: CASSADRGRAYEQYF
abundance: NA; v_gene: TRBV30; d_gene: TRBD2; j_gene: TRBJ2-2; CDR3nt: TGTGCCTGGAGGGTTACTAGCGGGAGGGCAAGAACCGGGGAGCTGTTTTTT; CDR3aa: CAWRVTSGRARTGELFF
abundance: NA; v_gene: TRBV10-1; d_gene: NA; j_gene: TRBJ2-3; CDR3nt: TGCGCCAGCTCGATTTCCTTTGACGGGGGGCGGGCAGATACGCAGTATTTT; CDR3aa: CASSISFDGGRADTQYF
abundance: NA; v_gene: TRBV11-3; d_gene: NA; j_gene: TRBJ2-2; CDR3nt: TGTGCCAGCAGCATCAGACTCACCGGGGAGCTGTTTTTT; CDR3aa: CASSIRLTGELFF
abundance: few; v_gene: TRBV19; d_gene: TRBD1; j_gene: TRBJ1-2; CDR3nt: TGTGCCAGTAGTATACTGGACAGGGGGGGCTATGGCTACACCTTC; CDR3aa: CASSILDRGGYGYTF
abundance: NA; v_gene: TRBV9; d_gene: NA; j_gene: TRBJ1-1; CDR3nt: TGTGCCAGCAGCGTAGACCCCACAGGTGGGCATAAGGACACTGAAGCTTTCTTT; CDR3aa: CASSVDPTGGHKDTEAFF
abundance: NA; v_gene: TRBV24-1; d_gene: TRBD2; j_gene: TRBJ2-3; CDR3nt: TGTGCCACCAGTGATTTAAAGCGGGGGGACGTTGATACGCAGTATTTT; CDR3aa: CATSDLKRGDVDTQYF
abundance: NA; v_gene: TRBV28; d_gene: TRBD1; j_gene: TRBJ1-4; CDR3nt: TGTGCCAGCAGCCGGCCCGGGACAGGGCTCGAAAAACTGTTTTTT; CDR3aa: CASSRPGTGLEKLFF
abundance: NA; v_gene: TRBV29-1; d_gene: NA; j_gene: TRBJ1-2; CDR3nt: TGCAGCGCGTTCGGGGATGGCTACACCTTC; CDR3aa: CSAFGDGYTF
abundance: NA; v_gene: TRBV5-1; d_gene: TRBD1; j_gene: TRBJ2-2; CDR3nt: TGCGCCAGCAGCTTAACTGGGACAGGGACGACCGGGGAGCTGTTTTTT; CDR3aa: CASSLTGTGTTGELFF
abundance: NA; v_gene: TRBV5-4; d_gene: NA; j_gene: TRBJ2-1; CDR3nt: TGTGCCAGCACGTTGTTTAGCGGAGCGGCAGTCAATGAGCAGTTCTTC; CDR3aa: CASTLFSGAAVNEQFF
abundance: NA; v_gene: TRBV28; d_gene: NA; j_gene: TRBJ2-3; CDR3nt: TGTGCCAGCAGTTTAAGGGTGCCTAATAGCGGAAGCACAGATACGCAGTATTTT; CDR3aa: CASSLRVPNSGSTDTQYF
abundance: many; v_gene: TRBV10-2; d_gene: NA; j_gene: TRBJ1-5; CDR3nt: TGCGCCAGCAGTGAGGTGCGGGGGGGCTGGGGGAATCAGCCCCAGCATTTT; CDR3aa: CASSEVRGGWGNQPQHF
abundance: NA; v_gene: TRBV27; d_gene: NA; j_gene: TRBJ2-2; CDR3nt: TGTGCCAGCACCCTAAGGCTGACATCTCTATTTAACACCGGGGAGCTGTTTTTT; CDR3aa: CASTLRLTSLFNTGELFF
abundance: NA; v_gene: TRBV7-9; d_gene: NA; j_gene: TRBJ1-1; CDR3nt: TGTGCCAGCAGCATACCAGGGCCCTTTAACACTGAAGCTTTCTTT; CDR3aa: CASSIPGPFNTEAFF
abundance: once; v_gene: TRBV3-1/TRBV3-2; d_gene: NA; j_gene: TRBJ2-7; CDR3nt: TGTGCCAGCAGCCAAGTGATGGGGCGGGGCTACGAGCAGTACTTC; CDR3aa: CASSQVMGRGYEQYF
abundance: few; v_gene: TRBV6-5; d_gene: NA; j_gene: TRBJ2-5; CDR3nt: TGTGCCAGCAAAGAAGGAGGCCAAGAGACCCAGTACTTC; CDR3aa: CASKEGGQETQYF
abundance: NA; v_gene: TRBV5-1; d_gene: TRBD1; j_gene: TRBJ1-6; CDR3nt: TGCGCCAGCAGCTTAACAGGGGGTGAGAATTCACCCCTCCACTTT; CDR3aa: CASSLTGGENSPLHF
abundance: NA; v_gene: TRBV5-1; d_gene: NA; j_gene: TRBJ2-3; CDR3nt: TGCGCCAGCAGCTTTTCTGGGGGCGCCGATACGCAGTATTTT; CDR3aa: CASSFSGGADTQYF
abundance: NA; v_gene: TRBV28; d_gene: TRBD2; j_gene: TRBJ2-7; CDR3nt: TGTGCCAGCAGTCCTCCTCTCCAGGGACTATCCTACGAGCAGTACTTC; CDR3aa: CASSPPLQGLSYEQYF
abundance: NA; v_gene: TRBV27; d_gene: NA; j_gene: TRBJ2-2; CDR3nt: TGTGCCAGCAGCCCTGGGAGGATCCGAGGGGAGCTGTTTTTT; CDR3aa: CASSPGRIRGELFF
abundance: NA; v_gene: TRBV28; d_gene: NA; j_gene: TRBJ2-1; CDR3nt: TGTGCCAGCCAGGGGAAAGGACACAATGAGCAGTTCTTC; CDR3aa: CASQGKGHNEQFF
abundance: once; v_gene: TRBV6-5; d_gene: NA; j_gene: TRBJ1-3; CDR3nt: TGTGCCAGCAGGCCAGGGTCTTCCTCTGGAAACACCATATATTTT; CDR3aa: CASRPGSSSGNTIYF
abundance: NA; v_gene: TRBV18; d_gene: TRBD1; j_gene: TRBJ1-2; CDR3nt: TGTGCCAGCTCAGGGACAGGGGACTATGGCTACACCTTC; CDR3aa: CASSGTGDYGYTF
abundance: few; v_gene: TRBV5-1; d_gene: TRBD2; j_gene: TRBJ2-5; CDR3nt: TGCGCCAGCAGCGTTCGCCCGGGACTAGCGGGTCAAGAGACCCAGTACTTC; CDR3aa: CASSVRPGLAGQETQYF
abundance: NA; v_gene: TRBV24-1; d_gene: TRBD2; j_gene: TRBJ2-3; CDR3nt: TGTGCCACCAGTGATGAAGCGGGGGGTACAGATACGCAGTATTTT; CDR3aa: CATSDEAGGTDTQYF
abundance: few; v_gene: TRBV2; d_gene: TRBD1; j_gene: TRBJ1-4; CDR3nt: TGTGCCAGCAGCCTCTTACAGGGGGCTAATGAAAAACTGTTTTTT; CDR3aa: CASSLLQGANEKLFF
abundance: NA; v_gene: TRBV19; d_gene: TRBD1; j_gene: TRBJ1-1; CDR3nt: TGTGCCAGTAGGAAGGGACAGGGAAGCTCCATGAACACTGAAGCTTTCTTT; CDR3aa: CASRKGQGSSMNTEAFF
abundance: NA; v_gene: TRBV11-2; d_gene: TRBD2; j_gene: TRBJ2-7; CDR3nt: TGTGCCAGCAGCTTCGGACTAGTTGTGGGGAGTGGGGAGCAGTACTTC; CDR3aa: CASSFGLVVGSGEQYF
abundance: NA; v_gene: TRBV7-9; d_gene: NA; j_gene: TRBJ2-5; CDR3nt: TGTGCCAGCAGAACAGAGGGGGAGGGCCGGAAGACCCAGTACTTC; CDR3aa: CASRTEGEGRKTQYF
abundance: few; v_gene: TRBV5-1; d_gene: TRBD1; j_gene: TRBJ2-7; CDR3nt: TGCGCCAGCAGACCCCAGGGGGCCTCCTACGAGCAGTACTTC; CDR3aa: CASRPQGASYEQYF
abundance: NA; v_gene: TRBV6-5; d_gene: TRBD1; j_gene: TRBJ2-7; CDR3nt: TGTGCCAGCAGAGGCGAGGACAGGGGAATGCGGGAGCAGTACTTC; CDR3aa: CASRGEDRGMREQYF
abundance: NA; v_gene: TRBV7-3; d_gene: NA; j_gene: TRBJ2-3; CDR3nt: TGTGCCAGCAGCTTATGGGGGGGCGCAGATACGCAGTATTTT; CDR3aa: CASSLWGGADTQYF
abundance: NA; v_gene: TRBV30; d_gene: TRBD1; j_gene: TRBJ2-7; CDR3nt: TGTGCCTGGAGTCCCAAGGGGGGACAGGGGGCGGGAGAGCAGTACTTC; CDR3aa: CAWSPKGGQGAGEQYF
abundance: NA; v_gene: TRBV6-1; d_gene: NA; j_gene: TRBJ1-3; CDR3nt: TGTGCCAGCAGTGCCCCCATCCTGAGCTCTGGAAACACCATATATTTT; CDR3aa: CASSAPILSSGNTIYF